This T cell receptor beta chain stems from a study of shared clonotypes between healthy human individuals. Per the study methods: ImmunoSEQ yielded junction-only sequences lacking quality scores, so filtering differed. TCRdb keeps only in-frame clones here, not all; method: immunoSEQ multiplex PCR. V and J calls and clone size are given by that table; D and trimming were obtained from the DNA. The sample records about 1.1 million clones, about four fifths being singletons. The CDR3 loop spans 12 amino acids. Germline values: CDR1 MNHNY, CDR2 SVGAGI (reference sequence). The V gene lost 2 bases and the J gene lost 8 bases, with 9 bases spanning the gap.

J is TRBJ1-2 and V is TRBV6-6; the D is unclear. This sequence was found in a man aged 18 to 35 in good health. Some clones in this sample may be carry-over from other donors' samples. The specimen sequenced was memory CD4+ T cells from PBMCs. As to subset: CD45RA-negative fraction. Here the CDR3 DNA reads TGTGCCAGCAGTTACCGGGCGGGGGGCTACACCTTC. Translation: CASSYRAGGYTF.